Below, 25 T cell receptor beta chains from the same sample are listed, as sequenced in a study of blood T cell repertoires in COVID-19. TCRdb's copy holds only in-frame clones and misses some; the assay was immunoSEQ multiplex PCR. Of around 200,000 clones detected, less than 90% appear once; the ten largest clones hold approximately 2.7%. The sequenced sample was PBMCs or T cells enriched from blood (not recorded which). All receptors come from a woman aged 25 to 39 who had recovered from COVID-19.

The rearrangement joins TRBV19 to TRBJ1-5; 9 positions match TRBD1. Germline CDR1 and CDR2: LNHDA and SQIVND (reference sequence). The V segment lost 4 bases and the J segment 6 bases; nucleotides outside the gene matches: 13. The CDR3 contains 17 residues. As DNA, the CDR3 is TGTGCCAGTAGTAGCCACAGGGGGCGCGCGGGAATTCAGCCCCAGCATTTT. Protein product: CASSSHRGRAGIQPQHF.

The chain carries TRBV6-5 and TRBJ2-5, with 11 bases that match TRBD2. V dropped 7 bases and J dropped 2; count of bases not matched to a gene: 3. CDR3 length equals 14 residues. Germline lookup yields CDR1 MNHEY and CDR2 SVGAGI. The CDR3 DNA sequence: TGTGCCAGCATGGCTAGCGGGGGGCAAGAGACCCAGTACTTC. Translation: CASMASGGQETQYF.

The V and J genes are TRBV5-6 and TRBJ1-1; the D is unclear. This CDR3 contains 15 residues. Germline assignment: CDR1 SGHDT and CDR2 YYEEEE. The V end was cut by 4 bases, the J end by 0 bases, with 13 bases between. The DNA of the CDR3 is TGTGCCAGCAGCGCGGGAGGTAACTTGAACACTGAAGCTTTCTTT. This gives the protein CASSAGGNLNTEAFF. Full variable domain (missing parts from reference TRBV5-6 and TRBJ1-1): DAGVTQSPTHLIKTRGQQVTLRCSPKSGHDTVSWYQQALGQGPQFIFQYYEEEERQRGNFPDRFSGHQFPNYSSELNVNALLLGDSALYLCASSAGGNLNTEAFFGQGTRLTVV.

V usage is TRBV15 and J usage is TRBJ2-3; 13 nucleotides align to TRBD2. Germline CDR1 is LNHNV and CDR2 is YYDKDF (reference sequence). The CDR3 has 17 residues. Trimming removed 3 bases from V and 1 base from J; junction bases left unmatched: 4. The CDR3 protein is CATSSETSGGGTDTQYF. The CDR3 DNA is TGTGCCACCAGCAGTGAAACTAGCGGGGGGGGCACAGATACGCAGTATTTT.

The chain links TRBV4-3 to TRBJ1-5; 7 positions match TRBD1. The germline V gene encodes CDR1 LGHNA and CDR2 YSLEER. The CDR3 covers 16 residues. The J segment lost 2 bases and the V segment lost 0 bases, leaving 4 bases of the junction unmatched. In DNA form, the CDR3 reads TGCGCCAGCAGCCAAGATTGGGGACAGCGCAATCAGCCCCAGCATTTT. Amino acids: CASSQDWGQRNQPQHF.

In DNA form, the CDR3 reads TGTGCCAGTACCAGAGGGACAGGTGGGGCCTATGGCTACACCTTC. Amino acid sequence: CASTRGTGGAYGYTF. This chain connects TRBV19 to TRBJ1-2; 8 positions match TRBD1. The CDR3 sequence is 15 residues long. Germline assignment: CDR1 LNHDA and CDR2 SQIVND (reference sequence). V trimming: 7 bases; J trimming: 4 bases; junction bases outside the gene matches: 11.

V usage is TRBV6-1 and J usage is TRBJ2-2; the D gene is possibly TRBD1 (6 bases). V was clipped by 2 bases and J by 5 bases, with 12 bases between them. The CDR3 totals 15 residues. Germline-derived CDR1 and CDR2 are MNHNS and SASEGT. The chain's CDR3 is CASSESLRGTGELFF. The CDR3 region has the DNA TGTGCCAGCAGTGAATCCTTAAGGGGGACCGGGGAGCTGTTTTTT.

The CDR3 reads CASSYPGEGADTQYF. In nucleotides, the CDR3 is TGTGCCAGCAGTTACCCCGGCGAGGGCGCAGATACGCAGTATTTT. This chain connects TRBV6-6 to TRBJ2-3, with D perhaps matching TRBD2 (5 bases). Germline V gene sequence: CDR1 MNHNY, CDR2 SVGAGI (reference sequence). The V end was cut by 2 bases, the J end by 4 bases, with 13 bases between. This CDR3 contains 15 residues.

The V and J genes are TRBV6-5 and TRBJ1-6; 12 positions agree with TRBD1. The CDR3 runs 15 residues. Losses at the gene ends were 2 bases for V and 10 bases for J; bases not matched to a gene: 3. Per the germline V gene, CDR1 is MNHEY and CDR2 is SVGAGI. CDR3 nucleotide sequence: TGTGCCAGCAGTTACGATGGGACAGGGGGCTCACCCCTCCACTTT. Protein sequence: CASSYDGTGGSPLHF.

This chain joins TRBV4-2 and TRBJ2-2; no reliable D call. The CDR3 sequence is 14 residues long. Trimming pared 3 bases from V and 2 bases from J, leaving 7 bases between. Germline V gene sequence: CDR1 LGHNA, CDR2 YNFKEQ. This CDR3 is CASSQGSNTGELFF. The DNA of the CDR3 is TGTGCCAGCAGCCAGGGCAGTAACACCGGGGAGCTGTTTTTT.

The chain uses TRBV24-1 and TRBJ1-3, with 7 nucleotides matching TRBD1. V shed 6 bases, J shed 0 bases, and the junction held 4 bases outside the gene matches. In germline, CDR1 is KGHDR, CDR2 SFDVKD. This CDR3 has 15 residues. The CDR3: CATSTDRVSGNTIYF. In nucleotides, the CDR3 is TGTGCCACCAGTACAGACAGGGTCTCTGGAAACACCATATATTTT.

The gene calls are TRBV18 and TRBJ1-4; no clear D gene. CDR1 is KGHSH and CDR2 is LQKENI in the germline V gene. Trimming took 3 bases from V and 4 from J, leaving 9 bases between them. The CDR3 contains 14 residues. The CDR3 DNA sequence: TGTGCCAGCTCACCGAGGCAGAGTAATGAAAAACTGTTTTTT. The encoded protein is CASSPRQSNEKLFF.

This chain uses TRBV6-6 with TRBJ1-2, with D possibly TRBD1 on 5 matching bases. Trimming took off 0 bases at V and 8 bases at J, with 16 bases between the two ends. This CDR3 contains 15 residues. CDR1 and CDR2 (germline): MNHNY, SVGAGI (reference sequence). CDR3 amino acids: CASSYSQDGLDGYTF. The CDR3 DNA follows: TGTGCCAGCAGTTACTCACAGGACGGGCTCGACGGCTACACCTTC.

The rearrangement uses TRBV4-1 and TRBJ2-2; D may be TRBD2 (5 bases). Germline V gives CDR1 MGHRA, CDR2 YSYEKL. CDR3 length equals 17 residues. V shed 5 bases and J shed 1 base, with 17 bases lying between them. The CDR3 coding sequence is TGCGCCAGCAGCTCGTTCGGGTCGGGAAGGAACACCGGGGAGCTGTTTTTT. This codes for CASSSFGSGRNTGELFF.

The rearrangement joins TRBV3-1 (or the pseudogene TRBV3-2) to TRBJ1-1, with D perhaps matching TRBD1 (5 bases). CDR1 and CDR2 (germline): LGHDT, YNNKEL (reference sequence). The CDR3 spans 13 residues. V was trimmed by 4 bases and J by 1 base, leaving 7 bases between them. CDR3 region: CASSRDRNTEAFF. The CDR3 DNA is TGTGCCAGCAGCCGTGACAGGAACACTGAAGCTTTCTTT.

The CDR3 DNA sequence: TGTGCCAGCAGCTTAGCTATCAGGGGCTATGAGACCCAGTACTTC. Amino acid sequence: CASSLAIRGYETQYF. The V gene is TRBV7-2, the J gene TRBJ2-5, with a weak D call TRBD1 (6 bases). V lost 0 bases, J lost 5 bases, and 13 bases lay in between. The CDR3 runs to 15 residues. Looked up from germline, CDR1 is SGHTA and CDR2 is FQGNSA.

The chain couples TRBV2 to TRBJ2-5; 7 nucleotides agree with TRBD1. The CDR3 spans 15 residues. Looked up from germline, CDR1 is SNHLY and CDR2 is FYNNEI. Trimming removed 4 bases from V and 4 bases from J; junction bases left unmatched: 9. CDR3: CASSAQGWNGETQYF. Written as DNA, the CDR3 is TGTGCCAGCAGTGCACAGGGGTGGAATGGAGAGACCCAGTACTTC.

The V and J genes are TRBV7-2 and TRBJ1-1, with a weak D call TRBD1 (5 bases). The CDR3 is 14 residues long. CDR1 is SGHTA and CDR2 is FQGNSA in the germline V gene. With 3 bases removed from V and 6 bases from J, the gap between germline ends came to 14 bases. This chain's CDR3 is CASSLRVGGAEAFF. CDR3 coding DNA: TGTGCCAGCAGCTTGCGGGTCGGGGGGGCTGAAGCTTTCTTT.

This clone has just a few counts. The chain links TRBV19 to TRBJ1-2; D unresolved. This CDR3 spans 16 amino acids. Trimming left V 3 bases short and J 4 bases short, with 18 bases between. Germline CDR1 and CDR2: LNHDA and SQIVND (reference sequence). The chain's CDR3 is CASSMGLRASPYGYTF. DNA for the CDR3: TGTGCCAGTAGTATGGGTCTGAGGGCATCACCCTATGGCTACACCTTC.

The J gene is TRBJ1-5, the V gene TRBV2; D may be TRBD1 (6 bases). Germline V lookup: CDR1 SNHLY, CDR2 FYNNEI. This CDR3 spans 13 amino acids. V gave up 5 bases and J gave up 7 bases, with 12 bases separating them. CDR3 loop: CASSLGHAQPQHF. In DNA form, the CDR3 reads TGTGCCAGCAGTCTGGGACACGCACAGCCCCAGCATTTT.

This chain uses TRBV5-1 with TRBJ2-1; no reliable D call. This CDR3 spans 16 amino acids. Trimming shortened V by 0 bases and J by 0 bases, and 10 bases separated the two germline ends. The germline CDR1 and CDR2 sequences are SGHRS and YFSETQ. CDR3 bases: TGCGCCAGCAGCTTGGACAGTACGAGCTCCTACAATGAGCAGTTCTTC. This encodes CASSLDSTSSYNEQFF.

The chain couples TRBV12-3 or TRBV12-4 to TRBJ1-2; a possible D gene is TRBD1 (5 bases). The CDR3 contains 13 residues. Trimming removed 6 bases at V and 9 bases at J, with 17 bases between. This CDR3 is CASSPSAGRSYTF. Written as DNA, the CDR3 is TGTGCCAGCAGCCCTTCGGCAGGGAGGAGCTACACCTTC.

About this clone itself: The sample contains more than one DNA sequence encoding this CDR3. The rearrangement joins TRBV19 to TRBJ2-7, with TRBD1 as a possible D gene (5 bases). Germline V gene sequence: CDR1 LNHDA, CDR2 SQIVND (reference sequence). V lost 3 bases to trimming and J lost 3 bases, with 12 bases between them. CDR3 length: 14 amino acids. The DNA for the CDR3 is TGTGCCAGTAGTATCCCAGGGTTAAGCTACGAGCAGTACTTC. This encodes CASSIPGLSYEQYF.

This chain uses TRBV9 with TRBJ2-5, with 10 positions matching TRBD1. The CDR3 extends over 16 amino acids. The ends lost 1 base at V and 4 bases at J; junction bases unmatched: 7. CDR1 is SGDLS and CDR2 is YYNGEE in the germline V gene. CDR3 sequence reads: CASSVSGTGVVETQYF. CDR3 sequence (DNA): TGTGCCAGCAGCGTATCCGGGACAGGGGTTGTAGAGACCCAGTACTTC.

This clone was counted between two and nine times. V is TRBV10-3 and J is TRBJ1-4; TRBD1 might be the D (5 bases). Germline lookup yields CDR1 ENHRY and CDR2 SYGVKD. The V end lost 1 base, the J end lost 1 base, and 10 bases lay between the germline ends. The CDR3 is 16 residues long. CDR3 region: CAISEWAQGTNEKLFF. The CDR3 coding sequence is TGTGCCATCAGTGAGTGGGCCCAGGGAACTAATGAAAAACTGTTTTTT.